The TCR beta chain under discussion was sequenced for a study of cytomegalovirus exposure and HLA in healthy donors. The CDR3 is made up of 14 amino acids. V lost 9 bases and J lost 2, with 14 bases in between. CDR1 and CDR2 (germline): LNHNV, YYDKDF (reference sequence). About this clone itself: Its antigen remains unknown.

General study results and limits: Cytomegalovirus association was listed for under 200 TCR beta chains. DRB1 showed the most TCR associations and HLA-C the fewest in a later analysis, as rates varied by HLA locus. It was likely that a cluster of highly shared sequence variants was a sequencing artifact.

The PCR was carried out with 60 Vbeta primers and 13 Jbeta primers. Assay used: immunoSEQ multiplex PCR; TCRdb lists only in-frame clones, some missing. This table holds under 50,000 clones, about 66% found once. Sequences were obtained from PBMCs. The chain carries TRBV15 and TRBJ1-5; the D is unclear. This TCR was recovered from a man aged 50 to 59 in good health and CMV-seropositive. CDR3 nucleotides: TGTGCCACTACCCGACGGGGAGGCAATCAGCCCCAGCATTTT. Its protein product is CATTRRGGNQPQHF.